A single sample gave rise to the 3 T cell receptor beta chains below, sequenced in a study of blood T cell repertoires in COVID-19. Generated by immunoSEQ multiplex PCR, the TCRdb table keeps only in-frame clones and is missing some. Of around 160,000 clones listed, 86% are singletons. The material sequenced was peripheral blood. All receptors derive from a man between 18 and 29 years old with acute or convalescent COVID-19.

The chain is built from TRBV5-1 and TRBJ2-2; 9 bases are shared with TRBD2. The CDR3 runs to 14 residues. From germline, CDR1 is SGHRS and CDR2 YFSETQ. V gave up 5 bases and J gave up 1 base; unmatched junction bases: 0. In DNA, the CDR3 is TGCGCCAGCAGACTAGCGGGGAACACCGGGGAGCTGTTTTTT. Translation: CASRLAGNTGELFF.

The sample holds a few counts of this clone. V and J are TRBV7-9 and TRBJ1-1; D gene unclear. Germline assignment: CDR1 SEHNR and CDR2 FQNEAQ (reference sequence). Trimming took 4 bases from V and 5 from J, leaving 14 bases between them. The CDR3 totals 14 residues. CDR3 nucleotides: TGTGCCAGCAGCTCCCACCGGACTAAAACTGAAGCTTTCTTT. It translates to CASSSHRTKTEAFF. The full variable domain, with the rest looked up from reference TRBV7-9 and TRBJ1-1, is DTGVSQNPRHKITKRGQNVTFRCDPISEHNRLYWYRQTLGQGPEFLTYFQNEAQLEKSRLLSDRFSAERPKGSFSTLEIQRTEQGDSAMYLCASSSHRTKTEAFFGQGTRLTVV.

V usage is TRBV5-6 and J usage is TRBJ2-5, with TRBD1 identical over 7 bases. The germline V gene encodes CDR1 SGHDT and CDR2 YYEEEE. V lost 2 bases, J lost 3 bases, and 13 bases stayed unmatched. The CDR3 extends over 17 amino acids. In DNA form, the CDR3 reads TGTGCCAGCAGCTTACCCCCGGGACAGAGGACGAAAGAGACCCAGTACTTC. Residues: CASSLPPGQRTKETQYF.